These 10 T cell receptor beta chains were all obtained from the same sample, sequenced in a study of T-cell memory formation after mild COVID-19 listed by TCRdb under 2021. Library prep was done by 5' RACE. Sequencing used an Illumina NovaSeq 6000. The raw public reads went through TCRdb reprocessing: fastp at Q25, MiXCR clone calling, in-frame beta chains kept. Every CDR3 protein is listed once, alongside the most common genes and DNA of its rows. Here the sample has about 420,000 distinct CDR3 sequences; less than 25% occur a single time. The ten largest clones add up to 10% to 15% of the sample. The sequenced material came from PBMCs or a T cell subset sorted from them (not recorded which). Source of these receptors: an adult woman who had mild COVID-19 (a few samples of this study predate the infection). The sample titles of this study are shuffled in the database, so cell type and time point are left out; the donor was told from shared clones.

This clonotype was found a few times. The chain combines TRBV7-9 with TRBJ2-7; D is possibly TRBD1 or TRBD2 (5 bases each). V lost 5 bases and J 5 bases, leaving 16 bases between the germline ends. Germline V CDR1 and CDR2: SEHNR, FQNEAQ (reference sequence). This CDR3 comprises 14 residues. Here the CDR3 reads CASSPGIAGDEQYF. CDR3 in DNA: TGTGCCAGCAGCCCAGGGATTGCGGGCGACGAGCAGTACTTC.

The chain carries TRBV5-4 and TRBJ1-1; the match to TRBD1 covers 8 bases. This CDR3 has 15 amino acids. Trimming cost V 4 bases and J 1 base; bases outside gene matches: 6. CDR1 and CDR2 (germline): SGHNT, YYREEE (reference sequence). The CDR3 bases are TGTGCCAGCAGCCCCTACGGACAGGGGAACACTGAAGCTTTCTTT. It is translated as CASSPYGQGNTEAFF. Using reference TRBV5-4 and TRBJ1-1 for the parts outside the CDR3, the full variable domain is ETGVTQSPTHLIKTRGQQVTLRCSSQSGHNTVSWYQQALGQGPQFIFQYYREEENGRGNFPPRFSGLQFPNYSSELNVNALELDDSALYLCASSPYGQGNTEAFFGQGTRLTVV.

The chain joins TRBV27 to TRBJ2-7; no definite D call. CDR3 length equals 14 residues. CDR1 MNHEY and CDR2 SMNVEV come from the germline V gene (reference sequence). With 2 bases removed from V and 0 bases from J, the gap between germline ends came to 8 bases. The chain's CDR3 is CASSLLAFSYEQYF. The CDR3 DNA reads as TGTGCCAGCAGTTTACTTGCGTTCTCCTACGAGCAGTACTTC.

This clonotype was detected a few times. The V and J genes are TRBV12-3 or TRBV12-4 and TRBJ2-3, with TRBD1 as a possible D gene (6 bases). V dropped 3 bases and J dropped 1 base, with 14 bases sitting between them. The CDR3 sequence is 16 residues long. As DNA, the CDR3 is TGTGCCAGCAGTTTTGAGGGGGTGTCGCGCACAGATACGCAGTATTTT. Encoded protein: CASSFEGVSRTDTQYF.

The gene calls are TRBV27 and TRBJ1-2; 7 positions match TRBD1. V lost 7 bases and J lost 8; bases outside the gene matches: 7. The CDR3 is made up of 12 amino acids. Germline CDR1 and CDR2: MNHEY and SMNVEV (reference sequence). This chain's CDR3 is CASMGRGQGYTF. CDR3 nucleotides: TGTGCCAGCATGGGTAGGGGGCAAGGCTACACCTTC.

The chain employs TRBV6-2 or TRBV6-3 and TRBJ2-1; D gene unclear. Germline CDR1 is MNHEY and CDR2 is SVGEGT. V gave up 0 bases and J gave up 8 bases, with 11 bases separating them. The CDR3 spans 14 residues. The CDR3 loop reads CASSYSTGSDEQFF. The CDR3 DNA sequence: TGTGCCAGCAGTTACTCGACCGGGTCTGATGAGCAGTTCTTC.

The V and J genes are TRBV6-5 and TRBJ2-5; D is unclear. This CDR3 has 14 amino acids. The germline V and J ends were trimmed by 2 bases and 5 bases, with 12 bases remaining between them. Germline loops: CDR1 MNHEY, CDR2 SVGAGI. For the CDR3, the DNA is TGTGCCAGCAGTTACACGGCCCGTGGGGAGACCCAGTACTTC. It encodes CASSYTARGETQYF.

About this clonotype: An end of the junction differs from the germline gene, which may be a read error. The V call is TRBV5-4, the J call TRBJ2-1; TRBD1 matches 9 bases. Germline CDR1 is SGHNT and CDR2 is YYREEE (reference sequence). The CDR3 contains 12 residues. The CDR3 nucleotides read TGTGCCAGCACCTTGGGACAGGGCAATCAGTTCTTC. Residues: CASTLGQGNQFF.

The table lists this clonotype with a few counts. Written as DNA, the CDR3 is TGCGCCAGCAGCTTGGGACAGGGGACGGGGGCTGAAGCTTTCTTT. It encodes CASSLGQGTGAEAFF. The rearrangement joins TRBV5-1 to TRBJ1-1; 8 bases map to TRBD1. J lost 6 bases, V lost 0 bases, and 7 bases had no gene match. Per the germline V gene, CDR1 is SGHRS and CDR2 is YFSETQ. The CDR3 covers 15 residues.

The chain employs TRBV3-1 and TRBJ2-1, with 10 bases aligning to TRBD2. Losses at the gene ends were 1 base for V and 3 bases for J; bases not matched to a gene: 0. Looked up from germline, CDR1 is LGHDT and CDR2 is YNNKEL (reference sequence). The CDR3 is 15 residues long. CDR3 amino acids: CASSQASGSYNEQFF. CDR3 coding DNA: TGTGCCAGCAGCCAAGCTAGCGGGAGCTACAATGAGCAGTTCTTC.